This record looks at one T cell receptor (beta chain) sequence and its context. Original data processing: Reference gene primer amplification gave estimated nucleated cell counts. Sequencing used immunoSEQ multiplex PCR; TCRdb keeps in-frame clones, though not all of them. That table gives V, J and clone size, and the DNA gave D and trimming. The sample includes 110,000 or so clones, more than 80% of them seen just once. This entry belongs to a study of blood T cell repertoires in COVID-19. Trimming removed 1 base from V and 2 bases from J, with 33 bases in between. This CDR3 comprises 22 residues. Germline CDR1 SGHDN, CDR2 FVKESK.

The sample comprised peripheral blood. The source of this sequence is a woman in her fifties or sixties with acute or convalescent COVID-19. J is TRBJ2-7 and V is TRBV14; D is possibly TRBD2 (5 bases). The CDR3 is CASSQVELGRRQERRGTYEQYF. CDR3 nucleotide sequence: TGTGCCAGCAGCCAAGTTGAACTTGGCCGGCGTCAGGAAAGACGGGGTACCTACGAGCAGTACTTC. Filled out from reference TRBV14 and TRBJ2-7, the complete variable domain reads EAGVTQFPSHSVIEKGQTVTLRCDPISGHDNLYWYRRVMGKEIKFLLHFVKESKQDESGMPNNRFLAERTGGTYSTLKVQPAELEDSGVYFCASSQVELGRRQERRGTYEQYFGPGTRLTVT.